Below are 4 T cell receptor beta chains sequenced from a single sample in a study of a mutant IDH1 vaccine in newly diagnosed glioma. The assay was immunoSEQ multiplex PCR, and TCRdb's table has in-frame clones only and misses some. Of roughly 38,000 clones listed, around 76% are singletons. The time point denotes: week 23, last vaccination. Doses comprised 300 ug of mutant IDH1 20-mer peptide each, plus topical imiquimod. Antigens for these TCRs are unknown. The specimen comprised PBMCs, sampled from a glioma patient whose treatment included an IDH1 peptide vaccine. The receptors derive from a woman between 40 and 50 years old with glioma. Some clones in this sample may be carry-over from other donors' samples.

The V call is TRBV6-5, the J call TRBJ2-7; 8 nucleotides line up with TRBD1. Per the germline V gene, CDR1 is MNHEY and CDR2 is SVGAGI. The CDR3 length is 15 residues. Unmatched junction bases numbered 11, after V lost 6 bases and J lost 4 bases. The CDR3 DNA sequence: TGTGCCAGCAGCCTCAGGGGGCGAAGTTCATACGAGCAGTACTTC. Translation gives CASSLRGRSSYEQYF.

The rearrangement uses TRBV20-1 and TRBJ2-7, with no clear D. The CDR3 runs to 11 residues. The V gene lost 5 bases and the J gene lost 5 bases, with 10 bases spanning the gap. Germline CDR1 reads DFQATT; CDR2 reads SNEGSKA (reference sequence). The CDR3 loop reads CSAPISDEQYF. In nucleotides, the CDR3 is TGCAGTGCTCCCATTTCGGACGAGCAGTACTTC.

The rearrangement joins TRBV5-6 to TRBJ1-6; D is possibly TRBD1 (5 bases). V shed 4 bases and J shed 3 bases, with 17 bases lying between them. There are 17 residues in the CDR3. Germline V gene sequence: CDR1 SGHDT, CDR2 YYEEEE. CDR3 protein: CASSPGWGTYYNSPLHF. CDR3 coding DNA: TGTGCCAGCAGCCCCGGATGGGGGACCTACTATAATTCACCCCTCCACTTT.

The chain carries TRBV27 and TRBJ1-4; no firm D call. The germline CDR1 and CDR2 sequences are MNHEY and SMNVEV (reference sequence). This CDR3 is built from 14 residues. The V and J ends lost 3 bases and 4 bases respectively, with 9 bases between them. The chain's CDR3 is CASSLVGLNEKLFF. The CDR3 DNA is TGTGCCAGCAGTTTGGTGGGCCTTAATGAAAAACTGTTTTTT.